A single sample gave rise to the 8 T cell receptor beta chains below, sequenced in a study of memory CD4+ T cells and cytomegalovirus serostatus. Single viable CD3+CD4+CD8-CD45RO+ cells were sorted as the memory CD4+ T cells. Measured with immunoSEQ multiplex PCR; TCRdb has only the in-frame clones, and not every one. Of some 64,000 clones in the sample, around 83% were seen once. The sample consisted of memory CD4+ T cells from blood. These TCRs come from an adult in good health and CMV-seronegative.

The chain couples TRBV5-1 to TRBJ2-5; D unresolved. Germline V gene data show CDR1 as SGHRS and CDR2 as YFSETQ. There are 11 residues in the CDR3. V was clipped by 0 bases and J by 5 bases, with 2 bases between them. The CDR3 bases are TGCGCCAGCAGCTTGGTTGAGACCCAGTACTTC. It is translated as CASSLVETQYF.

This clone has only a few counts. The chain links TRBV7-9 to TRBJ1-1; D call uncertain. The CDR3 is 13 residues long. Germline V gene lookup returns CDR1 SEHNR and CDR2 FQNEAQ (reference sequence). Trimming cost V 11 bases and J 4 bases, with 17 bases left between them. CDR3 DNA sequence: TGTGCCCTGGCTGGGGTACAGAGCACTGAAGCTTTCTTT. Translating gives CALAGVQSTEAFF. The full variable domain, rest sourced from reference TRBV7-9 and TRBJ1-1, is DTGVSQNPRHKITKRGQNVTFRCDPISEHNRLYWYRQTLGQGPEFLTYFQNEAQLEKSRLLSDRFSAERPKGSFSTLEIQRTEQGDSAMYLCALAGVQSTEAFFGQGTRLTVV.

The V call is TRBV28, the J call TRBJ2-5; 11 positions match TRBD2. Per germline, CDR1 MDHEN and CDR2 SYDVKM. Trimming removed 8 bases from V and 4 bases from J; junction bases left unmatched: 0. The CDR3 contains 12 residues. CDR3 DNA: TGTGCCAGCGGACTAGCGGGAGAGACCCAGTACTTC. This translates into CASGLAGETQYF.

The chain combines TRBV18 with TRBJ1-2; D unclear. The CDR3 is 12 amino acids. The V gene's germline CDR1 is KGHSH and CDR2 LQKENI. The V gene lost 5 bases and the J gene lost 4 bases, with 8 bases spanning the gap. The CDR3 reads CASSGRTYGYTF. CDR3 nucleotide sequence: TGTGCCAGCTCAGGGCGGACCTATGGCTACACCTTC.

The chain has TRBV7-3 and TRBJ1-1; unclear D gene. Germline CDR1 reads SGHTA; CDR2 reads FQGTGA. The CDR3 length is 13 residues. Trimming shortened V by 6 bases and J by 5 bases, and 13 bases separated the two germline ends. CDR3: CASSPAWGTEAFF. CDR3 DNA: TGTGCCAGCAGTCCCGCCTGGGGTACTGAAGCTTTCTTT.

The chain couples TRBV7-3 to TRBJ2-7; TRBD1 agrees at 8 bases. V lost 2 bases and J lost 5; bases outside the gene matches: 5. The germline V gene encodes CDR1 SGHTA and CDR2 FQGTGA. The CDR3 has 14 residues. Written as DNA, the CDR3 is TGTGCCAGCAGCTTACGGCCAGGGGGCGACGAGCAGTACTTC. This encodes CASSLRPGGDEQYF.

In this sample, this clone turned up a few times. The rearrangement links TRBV5-4 to TRBJ2-1; D gene uncertain. V dropped 1 base and J dropped 6 bases, with 8 bases sitting between them. Germline V CDR1 and CDR2: SGHNT, YYREEE (reference sequence). CDR3 length equals 13 residues. CDR3 protein: CASSLSLGNEQFF. CDR3 DNA sequence: TGTGCCAGCAGCTTGTCTTTGGGCAATGAGCAGTTCTTC.

The chain links TRBV6-6 to TRBJ2-7; TRBD2 matches 11 bases. V gave up 6 bases and J gave up 2 bases; unmatched junction bases: 3. There are 14 residues in the CDR3. The germline gives CDR1 MNHNY, CDR2 SVGAGI (reference sequence). CDR3 region: CASRSSGGPYEQYF. The CDR3 DNA sequence: TGTGCCAGCAGATCTAGCGGGGGGCCCTACGAGCAGTACTTC.